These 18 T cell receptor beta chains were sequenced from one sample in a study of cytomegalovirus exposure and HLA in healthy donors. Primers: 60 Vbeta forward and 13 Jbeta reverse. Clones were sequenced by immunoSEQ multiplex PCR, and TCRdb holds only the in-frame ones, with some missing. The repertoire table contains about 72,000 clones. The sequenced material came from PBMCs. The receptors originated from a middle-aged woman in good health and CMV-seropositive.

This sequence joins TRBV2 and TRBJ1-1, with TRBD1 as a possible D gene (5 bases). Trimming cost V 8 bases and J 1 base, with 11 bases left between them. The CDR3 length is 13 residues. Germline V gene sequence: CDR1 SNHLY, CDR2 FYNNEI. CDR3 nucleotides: TGTGCCAGCGGAGGGGCGACGAACACTGAAGCTTTCTTT. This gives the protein CASGGATNTEAFF.

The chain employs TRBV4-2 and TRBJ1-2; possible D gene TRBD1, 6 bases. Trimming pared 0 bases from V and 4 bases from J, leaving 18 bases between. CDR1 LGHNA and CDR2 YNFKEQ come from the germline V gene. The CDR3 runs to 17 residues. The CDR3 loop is CASSQDSSQGSAYGYTF. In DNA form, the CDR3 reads TGTGCCAGCAGCCAAGATTCATCCCAGGGGAGCGCCTATGGCTACACCTTC.

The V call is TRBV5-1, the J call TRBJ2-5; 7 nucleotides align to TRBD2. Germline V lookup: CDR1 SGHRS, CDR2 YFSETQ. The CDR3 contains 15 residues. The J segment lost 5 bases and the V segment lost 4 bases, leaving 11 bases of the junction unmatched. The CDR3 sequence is CASSRRGGREETQYF. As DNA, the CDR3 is TGCGCCAGCAGCCGAAGGGGAGGGAGGGAGGAGACCCAGTACTTC.

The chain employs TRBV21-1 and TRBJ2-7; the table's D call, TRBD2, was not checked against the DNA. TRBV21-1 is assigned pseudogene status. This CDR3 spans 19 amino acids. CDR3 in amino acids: CASSKAFTLGLADRYEQYF. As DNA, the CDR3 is TGTGCCAGCAGCAAAGCGTTCACCCTGGGCCTAGCAGATCGCTACGAGCAGTACTTC.

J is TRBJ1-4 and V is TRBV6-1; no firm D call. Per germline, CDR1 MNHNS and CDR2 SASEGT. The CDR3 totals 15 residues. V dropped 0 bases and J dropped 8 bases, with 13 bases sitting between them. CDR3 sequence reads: CASSEAPSGREKLFF. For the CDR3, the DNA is TGTGCCAGCAGTGAAGCACCAAGTGGTCGGGAAAAACTGTTTTTT.

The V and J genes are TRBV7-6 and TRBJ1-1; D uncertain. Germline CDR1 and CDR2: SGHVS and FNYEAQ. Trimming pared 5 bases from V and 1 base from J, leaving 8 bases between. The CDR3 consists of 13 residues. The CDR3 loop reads CASSPGGNTEAFF. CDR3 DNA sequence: TGTGCCAGCAGCCCGGGAGGGAACACTGAAGCTTTCTTT. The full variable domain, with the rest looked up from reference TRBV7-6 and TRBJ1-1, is GAGVSQSPRYKVTKRGQDVALRCDPISGHVSLYWYRQALGQGPEFLTYFNYEAQQDKSGLPNDRFSAERPEGSISTLTIQRTEQRDSAMYRCASSPGGNTEAFFGQGTRLTVV.

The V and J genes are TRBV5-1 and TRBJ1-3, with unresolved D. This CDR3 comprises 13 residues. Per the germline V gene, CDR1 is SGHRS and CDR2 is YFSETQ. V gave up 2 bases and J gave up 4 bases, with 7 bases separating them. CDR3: CASSFSQGNTIYF. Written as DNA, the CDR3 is TGCGCCAGCAGCTTTAGCCAGGGAAACACCATATATTTT.

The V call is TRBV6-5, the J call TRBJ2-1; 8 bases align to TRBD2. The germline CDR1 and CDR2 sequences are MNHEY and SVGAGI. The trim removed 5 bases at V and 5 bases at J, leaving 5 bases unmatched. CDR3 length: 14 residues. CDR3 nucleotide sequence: TGTGCCAGCAGTGCGGGACTAGGTAACAATGAGCAGTTCTTC. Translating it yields CASSAGLGNNEQFF.

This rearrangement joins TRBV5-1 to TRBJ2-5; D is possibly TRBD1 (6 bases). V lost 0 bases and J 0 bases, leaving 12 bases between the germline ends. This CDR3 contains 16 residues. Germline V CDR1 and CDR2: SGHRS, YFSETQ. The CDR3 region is CASSLGQAEYQETQYF. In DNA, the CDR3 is TGCGCCAGCAGCTTGGGACAGGCGGAGTACCAAGAGACCCAGTACTTC.

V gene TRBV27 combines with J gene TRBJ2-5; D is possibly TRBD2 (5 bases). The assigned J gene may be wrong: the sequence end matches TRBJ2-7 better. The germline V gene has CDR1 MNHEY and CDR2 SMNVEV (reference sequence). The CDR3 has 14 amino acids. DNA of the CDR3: TGTGCCAGCAGTTTATACCGGACTGACTACGAGCAGTACTTC. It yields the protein CASSLYRTDYEQYF.

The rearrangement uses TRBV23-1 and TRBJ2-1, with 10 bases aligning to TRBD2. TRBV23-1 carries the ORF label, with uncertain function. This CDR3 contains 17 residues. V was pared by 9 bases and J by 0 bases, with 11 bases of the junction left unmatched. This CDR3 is CARSLGEREGSYNEQFF. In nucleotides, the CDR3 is TGCGCCAGGTCCTTAGGGGAGCGGGAGGGCTCCTACAATGAGCAGTTCTTC.

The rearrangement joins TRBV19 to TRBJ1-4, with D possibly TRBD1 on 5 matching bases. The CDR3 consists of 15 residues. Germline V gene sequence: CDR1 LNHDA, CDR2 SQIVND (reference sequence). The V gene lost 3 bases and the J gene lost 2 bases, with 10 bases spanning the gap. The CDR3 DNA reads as TGTGCCAGTAGTATCATCGGGGGTACTAATGAAAAACTGTTTTTT. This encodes CASSIIGGTNEKLFF.

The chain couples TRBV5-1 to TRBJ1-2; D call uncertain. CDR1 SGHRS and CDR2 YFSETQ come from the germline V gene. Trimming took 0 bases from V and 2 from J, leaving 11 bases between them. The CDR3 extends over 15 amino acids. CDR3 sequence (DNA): TGCGCCAGCAGCTTGGATACAGAGAGCAACTATGGCTACACCTTC. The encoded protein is CASSLDTESNYGYTF.

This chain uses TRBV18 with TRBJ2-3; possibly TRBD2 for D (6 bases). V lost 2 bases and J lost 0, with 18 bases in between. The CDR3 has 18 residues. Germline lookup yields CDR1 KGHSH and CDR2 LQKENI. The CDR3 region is CASSPRDVRGTSTDTQYF. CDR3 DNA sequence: TGTGCCAGCTCACCAAGGGACGTTCGGGGGACTAGCACAGATACGCAGTATTTT. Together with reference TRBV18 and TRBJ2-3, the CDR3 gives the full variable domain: NAGVMQNPRHLVRRRGQEARLRCSPMKGHSHVYWYRQLPEEGLKFMVYLQKENIIDESGMPKERFSAEFPKEGPSILRIQQVVRGDSAAYFCASSPRDVRGTSTDTQYFGPGTRLTVL.

CDR3 DNA sequence: TGTGCCAGCAGTTCTCTAGCGGGAGCTCAAGAGACCCAGTACTTC. Translating gives CASSSLAGAQETQYF. The chain has TRBV6-1 and TRBJ2-5, with 10 bases that match TRBD2. The CDR3 consists of 15 residues. CDR1 is MNHNS, CDR2 SASEGT, per germline. The V segment lost 5 bases and the J segment 2 bases; nucleotides outside the gene matches: 5.

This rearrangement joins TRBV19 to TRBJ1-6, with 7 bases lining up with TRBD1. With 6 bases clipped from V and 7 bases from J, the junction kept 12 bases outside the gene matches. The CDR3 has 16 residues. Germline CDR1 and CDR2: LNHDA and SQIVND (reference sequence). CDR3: CASSLPGTARNSPLHF. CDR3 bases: TGTGCCAGTAGCCTACCCGGGACAGCGCGAAATTCACCCCTCCACTTT.

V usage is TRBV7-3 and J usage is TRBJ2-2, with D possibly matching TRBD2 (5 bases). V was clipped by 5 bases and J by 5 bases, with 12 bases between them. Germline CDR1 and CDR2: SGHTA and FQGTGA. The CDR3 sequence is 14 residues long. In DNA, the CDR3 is TGTGCCAGCAGCCTAAGCCCGGGGACCGGGGAGCTGTTTTTT. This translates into CASSLSPGTGELFF.

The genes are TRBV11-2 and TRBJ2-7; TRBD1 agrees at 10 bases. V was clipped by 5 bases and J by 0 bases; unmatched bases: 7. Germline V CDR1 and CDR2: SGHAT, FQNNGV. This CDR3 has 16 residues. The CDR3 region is CASSPYWTGGSYEQYF. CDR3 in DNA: TGTGCCAGCAGCCCCTATTGGACAGGGGGCTCCTACGAGCAGTACTTC. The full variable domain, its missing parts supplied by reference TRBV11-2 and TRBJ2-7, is EAGVAQSPRYKIIEKRQSVAFWCNPISGHATLYWYQQILGQGPKLLIQFQNNGVVDDSQLPKDRFSAERLKGVDSTLKIQPAKLEDSAVYLCASSPYWTGGSYEQYFGPGTRLTVT.